The 18 T cell receptor beta chains reported below all come from one sample, sequenced in a study of T cells in localized non-small cell lung cancer. TCRdb keeps only in-frame clones here, not all; method: immunoSEQ multiplex PCR. There are roughly 34,000 clones in the sample; 87% occur only once, and roughly 17% lies in the top ten. The material sequenced was peripheral blood mononuclear cells, taken before any cancer treatment. The receptors derive from a man aged 40 to 69 with stage III lung adenocarcinoma.

V gene TRBV19 combines with J gene TRBJ1-1, with a possible D match to TRBD1 (5 bases). V was pared by 5 bases and J by 4 bases, with 17 bases between. The germline gives CDR1 LNHDA, CDR2 SQIVND (reference sequence). The CDR3 sequence is 15 residues long. CDR3 in DNA: TGTGCCAGTAGTGCTAAGGTAACAGGTAGCACTGAAGCTTTCTTT. Translation gives CASSAKVTGSTEAFF.

V and J are TRBV6-1 and TRBJ2-3; D ambiguous. The CDR3 totals 17 residues. Trimming stripped 4 bases from V and 2 bases from J, with 19 bases between. CDR1 is MNHNS, CDR2 SASEGT, per germline. The CDR3 DNA sequence: TGTGCCAGCAGTGGGTCCCACCTCACGATTAACACAGATACGCAGTATTTT. It translates to CASSGSHLTINTDTQYF.

As for this clone: This sample includes further DNA sequences coding for the same CDR3. The chain employs TRBV2 and TRBJ2-2, with no clear D. Deletions cut 8 bases from V and 2 bases from J, with 9 bases between. CDR3 length: 13 amino acids. Per the germline V gene, CDR1 is SNHLY and CDR2 is FYNNEI. The CDR3 sequence: CASGQTNTGELFF. The CDR3 DNA is TGTGCCAGCGGCCAGACAAACACCGGGGAGCTGTTTTTT.

The V call is TRBV15, the J call TRBJ2-6, with D unresolved. The V and J ends lost 1 base and 0 bases respectively, with 7 bases between them. The germline gives CDR1 LNHNV, CDR2 YYDKDF (reference sequence). The CDR3 sequence is 16 residues long. CDR3 bases: TGTGCCACCAGCAGAGTGTTGGGCTCTGGGGCCAACGTCCTGACTTTC. This codes for CATSRVLGSGANVLTF.

V is TRBV30 and J is TRBJ1-1, with no clear D. V lost 0 bases, J lost 6 bases, and 11 bases lay in between. The CDR3 is 13 residues long. Germline-derived CDR1 and CDR2 are GTSNPN and SVGIG (reference sequence). This CDR3 reads CAWSVRTAAEAFF. CDR3 sequence (DNA): TGTGCCTGGAGTGTACGAACAGCCGCTGAAGCTTTCTTT.

The chain couples TRBV11-3 to TRBJ2-2, with unresolved D. The V and J ends lost 1 base and 1 base respectively, with 4 bases between them. The CDR3 is 14 amino acids. Looked up from germline, CDR1 is SGHNT and CDR2 is YENEEA. The CDR3 is CASSLGRNTGELFF. The CDR3 DNA follows: TGTGCCAGCAGCTTAGGCAGGAACACCGGGGAGCTGTTTTTT.

This chain's CDR3 is CASSLRRAGGGTEAFF. CDR3 bases: TGTGCCAGCAGCTTAAGAAGGGCGGGAGGAGGCACTGAAGCTTTCTTT. The rearrangement links TRBV7-9 to TRBJ1-1; D is undetermined. Per the germline V gene, CDR1 is SEHNR and CDR2 is FQNEAQ (reference sequence). The length of the CDR3 is 16 residues. With 2 bases removed from V and 4 bases from J, the gap between germline ends came to 17 bases.

The chain is built from TRBV6-1 and TRBJ2-7; a weak D match, TRBD2 (6 bases). Germline assignment: CDR1 MNHNS and CDR2 SASEGT. The CDR3 runs to 14 residues. V lost 3 bases, J lost 1 base, and 10 bases lay in between. CDR3 sequence (DNA): TGTGCCAGCAGTGATGGGGGGTTATCCTACGAGCAGTACTTC. Translation gives CASSDGGLSYEQYF.

The V call is TRBV6-6, the J call TRBJ2-1; 8 nucleotides align to TRBD1. Per germline, CDR1 MNHNY and CDR2 SVGAGI (reference sequence). The junction had 4 bases not matched to a gene; V was cut back by 5 bases and J by 1 base. The length of the CDR3 is 15 residues. The CDR3 protein is CASSIGQGSYNEQFF. DNA of the CDR3: TGTGCCAGCAGTATTGGACAGGGATCCTACAATGAGCAGTTCTTC.

V and J are TRBV7-3 and TRBJ2-3; 11 bases are shared with TRBD2. Germline assignment: CDR1 SGHTA and CDR2 FQGTGA. This CDR3 contains 16 residues. J gave up 5 bases and V 5 bases, and 9 bases lay outside the gene matches. The CDR3 sequence: CASSNSGGASKDTQYF. DNA for the CDR3: TGTGCCAGCAGCAATAGCGGGGGGGCCTCGAAAGATACGCAGTATTTT.

This clone showed up just once. The J gene is TRBJ1-2, the V gene TRBV5-6; perhaps TRBD1 as D (5 bases). CDR3 size: 15 residues. Trimming stripped 3 bases from V and 0 bases from J, with 12 bases between. Germline V gene sequence: CDR1 SGHDT, CDR2 YYEEEE. The CDR3 nucleotides read TGTGCCAGCAGCTCCAGGGATAGGGCTAACTATGGCTACACCTTC. Translating gives CASSSRDRANYGYTF. Variable domain in full (rest from reference TRBV5-6 and TRBJ1-2): DAGVTQSPTHLIKTRGQQVTLRCSPKSGHDTVSWYQQALGQGPQFIFQYYEEEERQRGNFPDRFSGHQFPNYSSELNVNALLLGDSALYLCASSSRDRANYGYTFGSGTRLTVV.

This clone was observed a handful of times. The chain joins TRBV30 to TRBJ2-3; the D call may be TRBD1 or TRBD2 (5 bases each). Germline CDR1 GTSNPN, CDR2 SVGIG (reference sequence). The CDR3 has 20 amino acids. The V end lost 1 base, the J end lost 0 bases, and 26 bases lay between the germline ends. The CDR3 is CAWSGIKYSGQVYSTDTQYF. The CDR3 region has the DNA TGTGCCTGGAGTGGCATAAAGTATTCGGGGCAGGTTTATAGCACAGATACGCAGTATTTT.

This clone was counted only a few times. This chain connects TRBV7-9 to TRBJ1-3; no clear D. The ends were cut back, 5 bases at V and 0 bases at J, with 8 bases in the middle. The CDR3 length is 14 residues. The germline V gene has CDR1 SEHNR and CDR2 FQNEAQ (reference sequence). This CDR3 reads CASSQLFSGNTIYF. The DNA for the CDR3 is TGTGCCAGCAGCCAACTTTTCTCTGGAAACACCATATATTTT.

This rearrangement joins TRBV7-2 to TRBJ1-4; the match to TRBD1 covers 9 bases. CDR1 SGHTA and CDR2 FQGNSA come from the germline V gene. Losses at the gene ends were 5 bases for V and 8 bases for J; bases not matched to a gene: 6. This CDR3 has 14 amino acids. The CDR3 DNA is TGTGCCAGCAGCCGGACAGGGGTAAAAGAAAAACTGTTTTTT. This gives the protein CASSRTGVKEKLFF.

The rearrangement links TRBV5-5 to TRBJ1-4; the D gene is possibly TRBD1 (6 bases). CDR1 is SGHKS, CDR2 YYEKEE, per germline (reference sequence). The CDR3 contains 18 residues. The germline V and J ends were trimmed by 2 bases and 3 bases, with 20 bases remaining between them. CDR3 coding DNA: TGTGCCAGCAGCTTCCCCGAGGGGGGGAGTATGGCTAATGAAAAACTGTTTTTT. Protein: CASSFPEGGSMANEKLFF.

The rearrangement uses TRBV19 and TRBJ1-1; a weak D match, TRBD1 (5 bases). Germline V gives CDR1 LNHDA, CDR2 SQIVND (reference sequence). V lost 5 bases, J lost 0 bases, and 13 bases lay in between. The CDR3 has 15 residues. CDR3 coding DNA: TGTGCCAGTAGTCCCCGGGGGGTTCTGAACACTGAAGCTTTCTTT. It specifies CASSPRGVLNTEAFF.

The chain uses TRBV5-4 and TRBJ1-1, with a weak D call TRBD1 (5 bases). Germline V gene sequence: CDR1 SGHNT, CDR2 YYREEE (reference sequence). V lost 4 bases to trimming and J lost 6 bases, with 22 bases between them. This CDR3 has 16 residues. The CDR3 here is CASSPAGPGRVPEAFF. The CDR3 DNA is TGTGCCAGCAGCCCGGCTGGTCCAGGGAGGGTCCCTGAAGCTTTCTTT.

The chain is built from TRBV9 and TRBJ2-7, with 8 bases aligning to TRBD2. This CDR3 contains 15 residues. Per the germline V gene, CDR1 is SGDLS and CDR2 is YYNGEE. The ends lost 0 bases at V and 6 bases at J; junction bases unmatched: 8. The CDR3 nucleotides are TGTGCCAGCAGCGTAGTCGGGACTAGTATTGGCGAGCAGTACTTC. It specifies CASSVVGTSIGEQYF.